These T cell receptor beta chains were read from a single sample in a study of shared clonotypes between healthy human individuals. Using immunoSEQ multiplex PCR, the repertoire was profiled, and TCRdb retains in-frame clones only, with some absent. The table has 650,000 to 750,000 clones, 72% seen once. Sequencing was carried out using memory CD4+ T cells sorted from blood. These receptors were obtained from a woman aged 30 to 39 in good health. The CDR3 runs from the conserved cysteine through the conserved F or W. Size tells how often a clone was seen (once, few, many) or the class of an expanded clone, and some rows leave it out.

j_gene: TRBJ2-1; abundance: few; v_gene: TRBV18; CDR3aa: CASSRGLAGDEQFF
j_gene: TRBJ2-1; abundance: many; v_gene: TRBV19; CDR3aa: CASSRLGVRNEQFF
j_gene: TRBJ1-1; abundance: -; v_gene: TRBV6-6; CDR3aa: CASSYAHGQGDTEAFF
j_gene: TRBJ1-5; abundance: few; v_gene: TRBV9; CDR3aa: CASGAGTGIQPQHF
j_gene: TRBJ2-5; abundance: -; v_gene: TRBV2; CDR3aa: CASSEESGGETQYF
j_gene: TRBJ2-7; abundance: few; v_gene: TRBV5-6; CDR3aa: CASSLGYLRGEQYF
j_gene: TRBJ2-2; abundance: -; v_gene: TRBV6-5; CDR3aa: CASSHLTANTGELFF
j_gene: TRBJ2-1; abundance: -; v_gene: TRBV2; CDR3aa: CASSPDRGTYNEQFF
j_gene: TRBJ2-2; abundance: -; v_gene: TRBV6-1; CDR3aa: CASNRGVTGELFF
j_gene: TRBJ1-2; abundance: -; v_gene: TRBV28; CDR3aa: CASSEKGGPNYGYTF
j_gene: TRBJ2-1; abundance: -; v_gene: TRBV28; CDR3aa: CASSSRDRSFNEQFF
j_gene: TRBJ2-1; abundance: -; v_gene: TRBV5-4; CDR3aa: CASSSGTLYNEQFF
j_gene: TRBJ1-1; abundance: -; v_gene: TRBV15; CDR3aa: CATSREGTEANTEAFF
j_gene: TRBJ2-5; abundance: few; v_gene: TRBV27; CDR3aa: CASSLEGRTQYF
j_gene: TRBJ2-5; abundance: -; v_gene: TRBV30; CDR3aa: CAWTMKTSGSEEQYF
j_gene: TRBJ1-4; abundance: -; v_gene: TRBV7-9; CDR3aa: CASSQGDSDLGKLFF
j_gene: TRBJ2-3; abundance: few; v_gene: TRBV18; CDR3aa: CASSSGGADTQYF
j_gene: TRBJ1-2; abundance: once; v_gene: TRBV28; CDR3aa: CASSLGTGMGGYTF
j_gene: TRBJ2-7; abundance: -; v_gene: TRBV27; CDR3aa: CASSRGTGVIAQYF
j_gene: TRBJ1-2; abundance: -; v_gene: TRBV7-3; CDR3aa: CASSLRVRLNYGYTF
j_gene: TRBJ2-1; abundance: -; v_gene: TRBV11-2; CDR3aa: CASSNGGNEQFF
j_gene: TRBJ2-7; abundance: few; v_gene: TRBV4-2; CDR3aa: CASSRAGQGYEQYF
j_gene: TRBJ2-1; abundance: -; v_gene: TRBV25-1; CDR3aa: CASSSYNEQFF
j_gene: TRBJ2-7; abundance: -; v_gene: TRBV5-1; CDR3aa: CASGRESYEQYF
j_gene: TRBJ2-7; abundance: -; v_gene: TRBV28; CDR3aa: CASRGGHAYEQYF
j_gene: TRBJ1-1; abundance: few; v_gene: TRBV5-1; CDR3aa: CASSLTGVNTEAFF
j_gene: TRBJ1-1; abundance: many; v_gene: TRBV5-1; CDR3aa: CASSLSGQLNTEAFF
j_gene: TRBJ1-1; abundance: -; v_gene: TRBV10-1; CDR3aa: CASSVSGTEAFF
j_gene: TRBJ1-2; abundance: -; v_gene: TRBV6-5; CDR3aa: CASTQGARGYTF
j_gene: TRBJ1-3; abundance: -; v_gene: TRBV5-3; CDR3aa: CARRACTGGELFIGNTIYF
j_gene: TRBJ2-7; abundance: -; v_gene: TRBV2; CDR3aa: CASSTGEGRSQGEQYF
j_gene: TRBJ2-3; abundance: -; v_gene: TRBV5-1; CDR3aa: CASSPQTKAGDTQYF
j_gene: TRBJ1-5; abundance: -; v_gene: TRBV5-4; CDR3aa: CASSLGGGNQPQHF
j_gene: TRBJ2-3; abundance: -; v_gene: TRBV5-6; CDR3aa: CASSSLGRTSTDTQYF
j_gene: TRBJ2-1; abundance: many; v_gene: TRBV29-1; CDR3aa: CSTRGQGNEQFF
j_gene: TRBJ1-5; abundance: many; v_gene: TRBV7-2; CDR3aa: CASSRDSLSNQPQHF
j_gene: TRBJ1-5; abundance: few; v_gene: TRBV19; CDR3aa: CASSMLDGTDSNQPQHF
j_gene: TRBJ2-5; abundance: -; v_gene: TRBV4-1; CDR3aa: CASSQDQNYQETQYF
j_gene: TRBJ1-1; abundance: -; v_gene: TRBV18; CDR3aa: CASSPQAGNTEAFF
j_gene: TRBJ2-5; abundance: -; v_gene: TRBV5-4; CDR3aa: CASSFPGEGGETQYF
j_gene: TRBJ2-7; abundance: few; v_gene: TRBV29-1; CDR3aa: CSVARDYEQYF
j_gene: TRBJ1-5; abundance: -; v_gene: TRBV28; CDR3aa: CASSNRGGGNQPQHF
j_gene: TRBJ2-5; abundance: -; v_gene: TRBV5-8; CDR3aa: CASNPGTSGTQYF
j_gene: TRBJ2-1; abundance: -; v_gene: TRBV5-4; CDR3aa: CASSLSAGNPYNEQFF
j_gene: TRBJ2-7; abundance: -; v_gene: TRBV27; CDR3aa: CASRTLAGNYEQYF
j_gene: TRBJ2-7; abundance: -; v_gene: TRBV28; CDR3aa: CASEGTVSYEQYF
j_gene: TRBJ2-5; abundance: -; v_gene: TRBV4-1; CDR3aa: CASSQGGAGWETQYF
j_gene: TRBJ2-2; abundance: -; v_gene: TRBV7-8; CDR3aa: CASSPQGATGELFF